This entry is about one TCR beta chain. Its specificity is unknown. This record belongs to a study of long-term antiretroviral therapy in people with HIV. About the research overall: When the earliest samples were collected, ART was typically delayed until CD4 counts fell. Study-wide results and caveats: Upon ART, diversity increased but remained lower than transplant donor controls.

Germline-derived CDR1 and CDR2 are GTSNPN and SVGIG (reference sequence). V was pared by 4 bases and J by 10 bases, with 12 bases of the junction left unmatched. The CDR3 runs to 15 residues. With survey level as its setting, the immunoSEQ assay was v3.0. The assay was immunoSEQ multiplex PCR, and TCRdb's table has in-frame clones only and misses some. The table lists some 28,000 clones, roughly 73% of them singletons. This clonotype was sampled from a man between 18 and 35 years old with HIV. Specimen: unsorted PBMCs, collected 1.5 years before starting antiretroviral therapy. The chain is built from TRBV30 and TRBJ1-6, with 8 bases aligning to TRBD1. The CDR3 is CAWTRQGAFGSPLHF. CDR3 in DNA: TGTGCCTGGACGCGGCAGGGGGCGTTCGGCTCACCCCTCCACTTT. The whole variable domain, remainder taken from reference TRBV30 and TRBJ1-6, is SQTIHQWPATLVQPVGSPLSLECTVEGTSNPNLYWYRQAAGRGLQLLFYSVGIGQISSEVPQNLSASRPQDRQFILSSKKLLLSDSGFYLCAWTRQGAFGSPLHFGNGTRLTVT.